The clone carrying this T cell receptor beta chain was picked up a small number of times. Its antigen is not known. This CDR3 comprises 14 residues. The J segment lost 11 bases and the V segment lost 0 bases, leaving 7 bases of the junction unmatched. The germline gives CDR1 MGHRA, CDR2 YSYEKL. TCRdb's table, derived via immunoSEQ multiplex PCR, lists solely in-frame clones and lacks some. The sample contains about 57,000 clones, around 87% of which appear only once. This record comes from a study of OX40 agonist ivuxolimab in advanced cancers. Study results and limitations: Near-lowest levels of clonal expansion characterized partial responders at 0.1-3.0 mg/kg. Both CD4+ and CD8+ T cell populations in blood had undergone clonal expansion by week 6 at 0.1 to 3.0 mg/kg. It was also the case that some nonresponders had low normalized T-cell clonal expansion.

The sequence was obtained from an adult with an advanced solid tumor such as melanoma, head and neck, liver or kidney cancer. The chain links TRBV4-1 to TRBJ2-1; TRBD2 matches 7 bases. The sequencing used CD4+ or CD8+ T cells sorted from blood, collected in a trial of the OX40 agonist ivuxolimab. CDR3 residues: CASSQDRPAGQQFF. As DNA, the CDR3 is TGCGCCAGCAGCCAAGATCGGCCAGCGGGACAGCAGTTCTTC.